The TCR beta chain described here comes from a study of T cell changes during pregnancy in multiple sclerosis. Sequencing was performed with immunoSEQ multiplex PCR; in TCRdb, only in-frame clones are kept and a portion is missing. Of 95,000 to 110,000 clones listed, 85% to 95% were seen once; the top ten hold roughly 0.78%. Unmatched junction bases numbered 4, after V lost 8 bases and J lost 8 bases. The CDR3 consists of 11 residues. The germline CDR1 and CDR2 sequences are SGHVS and FQNEAQ. The material was peripheral blood, obtained in the third trimester of pregnancy. The chain employs TRBV7-8 and TRBJ1-2, with TRBD1 identical over 8 bases. The TCR was taken from a female donor in good health, enrolled as a control in a pregnancy study. CDR3 DNA sequence: TGTGCCAGCGGCAGGGGGCAAGGCTACACCTTC. Amino acids: CASGRGQGYTF.